The present T cell receptor beta chain was sequenced within a study of Ad26.COV2.S vaccination and SARS-CoV-2 variants. Study context: The study gave Ad26.COV2.S intramuscularly, once or twice 56 days apart. The study's findings and limits: Vaccine recipients showed a spike-specific TCR breadth that was higher than in placebo recipients. Analytic work on TCR breadth and depth might have understated the full extent of total T cell responses.

Specified treatment: some 20 received Ad26.COV2.S at low or high dose, single or two shots; about 5 received placebo; per-sample allocation not given. The samples date from day 63 after the first vaccine or placebo injection. Vaccination employed an Ad26 vector expressing the Wuhan-strain SARS-CoV-2 spike. CDR1 and CDR2 (germline): MNHNY, SVGAGI (reference sequence). The V gene lost 5 bases and the J gene lost 6 bases, with 11 bases spanning the gap. CDR3 length: 13 amino acids. For this clone: Its antigen remains unidentified.

TCRdb keeps only in-frame clones here, not all; method: immunoSEQ multiplex PCR. This table holds 350,000 to 450,000 clones, roughly 84% found once. The sequencing here drew on peripheral blood, taken in a trial of Ad26.COV2.S vaccine versus placebo. This sequence joins TRBV6-6 and TRBJ2-1, with D possibly being TRBD1 (6 bases). This TCR derives from a person aged 18 to 59 who received the Ad26.COV2.S COVID-19 vaccine or a placebo. Here the CDR3 reads CASSQTGVNEQFF. The CDR3 DNA follows: TGTGCCAGCAGTCAGACAGGCGTCAATGAGCAGTTCTTC.